Described below is a single T cell receptor (beta chain) sequence and its context. No antigen is known for it. No clone much larger than this one lies a single base away; base qualities are absent. The sample comes from a study of blood T cells in healthy people across ages (dated by TCRdb to between 2015 and 2016). For context, the study as a whole: Template switching captured roughly one uniquely barcoded TCR beta cDNA molecule per two T cells in model experiments. Donors were grouped into four age groups: young (average approximately 16 years), middle-aged (roughly 38), aged (around 66) and long-lived (about 89). For two donors (one aged 18 to 29 and one aged 80 or older), the study analyzed two additional independent replicas of 1 million unique cDNA reads from the same blood draw. Donors of different ages were randomly distributed across sequencing lanes to avoid experimental bias. The study measured age-related changes in TCR beta repertoire diversity using deep sequencing normalized with unique cDNA molecular identifiers.

The library was generated by 5' RACE. Sequencing relied on an Illumina HiSeq 2500. A second PCR of roughly 7 to 11 cycles was performed with a sample-barcoded 5' primer and a J-beta primer mix. A unique molecular identifier was introduced onto each TCR beta cDNA molecule by a template-switch 5' adaptor carrying 12 random nucleotides. Each sample yielded at least 3 million CDR3-containing paired-end reads. All of the RNA was converted into first-strand cDNA using the Mint cDNA synthesis kit, with a TRBC-specific oligonucleotide serving as the primer. All cDNA was treated with uracil-DNA glycosylase and then went through a first 18-cycle PCR with the universal primers M1SS and BC2_uni_R. Under the source paper's analysis protocol: For normalization, 1 million high-quality reads were randomly selected from each sample, with every read carrying a distinct molecular identifier. Instead of being binned into consensus sequences, reads with shared molecular identifiers were discarded. MiTCR, with a Q25 quality threshold and the strictest error-elimination algorithm, was used for CDR3 identification, clonotype clustering and error correction. Lower-bound total TCR beta diversity was estimated with a nonparametric unseen species model using Euler transformation. TCRdb handled the public reads itself, with Q25 trimming in fastp and clone calling in MiXCR, and kept productive beta chains. Every entry covers one CDR3 protein and lists the most common genes and DNA from its rows. The authors' filters were not applied to this entry. In this sample the table shows hundreds of thousands of distinct CDR3 sequences, around 43% of which occur a single time. 30% of the sample is held by the ten biggest clonotypes.

The research as a whole found: The long-lived group showed more naive CD4+ T cells, fewer expanded clones and increased TCR diversity than the aged group, suggesting age selection. Observed TCR beta diversity per million T cells fell roughly linearly with age, and a significant reduction was already apparent by age around 40. Bulk unsorted PBMC profiling prevented conclusive comparison of naive and antigen-experienced compartments. Because donor CMV infection status was unknown, age-related changes in expanded clonotypes were potentially confounded. Estimates of total diversity based on one million sequenced T cells were regarded as lower bounds and as underestimates. Observed TCR beta diversity correlated strongly with the percentage of naive T cells measured by flow cytometry.

The approximately 39 donors, aged about 6 to 95 years, were systemically healthy Caucasian individuals from Russia. Each donor gave ten milliliters of peripheral blood, collected into EDTA-treated Vacutainer tubes. PBMCs were isolated by Ficoll-Paque density-gradient centrifugation, with at least 7 million obtained per sample. Trizol reagent was used to extract total RNA from PBMCs, with at least 6 micrograms per sample. For every donor, an aliquot of PBMCs went through flow cytometry to measure the percentages of naive CD45RAhigh/CD27high T cells. Sequencing was done on a sample of blood. The TCR sequence derives from a man older than 75 in good health.

In nucleotide form, the sequence is TGTGCCAGCAGACGTGGGGGCCCCGGGGAGCTGTTTTTT. Translation gives CASRRGGPGELFF. The chain is made from TRBV7-6 and TRBJ2-2; TRBD1 is a weak D gene call, 6 bases matching. The germline V gene encodes CDR1 SGHVS and CDR2 FNYEAQ. From the cysteine up to the phenylalanine, the CDR3 has a length of 13 residues. The kept DNA is CDR3 alone, 39 bases in frame from the first base. The junction carries 11 bases between V and J, which are trimmed by 6 bases and 6 bases respectively.